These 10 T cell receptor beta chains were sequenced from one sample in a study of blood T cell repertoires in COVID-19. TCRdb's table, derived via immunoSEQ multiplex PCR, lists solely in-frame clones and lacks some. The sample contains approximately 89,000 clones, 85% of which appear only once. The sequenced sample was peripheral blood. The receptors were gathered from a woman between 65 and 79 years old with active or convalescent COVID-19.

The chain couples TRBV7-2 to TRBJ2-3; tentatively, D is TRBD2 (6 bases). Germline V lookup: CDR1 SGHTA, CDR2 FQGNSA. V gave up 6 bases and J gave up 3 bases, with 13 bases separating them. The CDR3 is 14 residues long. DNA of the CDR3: TGTGCCAGCAGTCCGTGGCGGGGTACAGATACGCAGTATTTT. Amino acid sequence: CASSPWRGTDTQYF.

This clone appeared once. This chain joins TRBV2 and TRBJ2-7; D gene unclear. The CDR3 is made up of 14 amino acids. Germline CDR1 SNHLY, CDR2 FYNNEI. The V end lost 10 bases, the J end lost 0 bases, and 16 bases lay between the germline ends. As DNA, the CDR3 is TGTGCCACCAAAAGGCAGTCTAGCTCCTACGAGCAGTACTTC. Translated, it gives CATKRQSSSYEQYF.

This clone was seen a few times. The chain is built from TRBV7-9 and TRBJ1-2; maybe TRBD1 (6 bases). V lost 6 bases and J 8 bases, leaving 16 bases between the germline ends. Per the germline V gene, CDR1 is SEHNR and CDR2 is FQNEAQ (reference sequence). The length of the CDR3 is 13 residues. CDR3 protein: CASRQSDSPGYTF. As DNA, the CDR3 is TGTGCCAGCAGACAATCGGACAGTCCAGGCTACACCTTC.

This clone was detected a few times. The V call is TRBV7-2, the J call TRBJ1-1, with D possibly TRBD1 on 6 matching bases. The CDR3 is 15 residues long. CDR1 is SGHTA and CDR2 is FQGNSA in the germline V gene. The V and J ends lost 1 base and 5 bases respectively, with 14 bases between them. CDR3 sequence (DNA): TGTGCCAGCAGCTTAGGTGGTGGGGGCTGGACTGAAGCTTTCTTT. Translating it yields CASSLGGGGWTEAFF.

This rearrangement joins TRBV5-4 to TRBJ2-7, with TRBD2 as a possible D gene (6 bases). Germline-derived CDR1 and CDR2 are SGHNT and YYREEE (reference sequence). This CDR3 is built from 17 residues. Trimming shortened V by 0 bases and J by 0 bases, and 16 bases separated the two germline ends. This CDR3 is CASSLEDAAGSSYEQYF. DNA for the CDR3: TGTGCCAGCAGCTTGGAGGATGCGGCGGGGAGCTCCTACGAGCAGTACTTC.

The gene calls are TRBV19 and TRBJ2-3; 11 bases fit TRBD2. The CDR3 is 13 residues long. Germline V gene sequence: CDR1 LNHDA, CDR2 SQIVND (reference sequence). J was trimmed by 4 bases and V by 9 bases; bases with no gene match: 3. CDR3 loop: CASLAGGPDTQYF. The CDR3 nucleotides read TGTGCCAGCCTAGCGGGGGGCCCAGATACGCAGTATTTT.

DNA of the CDR3: TGTGCCAGCAGTTACTCTAGCGGGGGGCCGAAAGAGACCCAGTACTTC. It is translated as CASSYSSGGPKETQYF. The chain carries TRBV6-2 or TRBV6-3 and TRBJ2-5; 10 nucleotides match TRBD2. This CDR3 is built from 16 residues. The germline V gene encodes CDR1 MNHEY and CDR2 SVGEGT. V shed 0 bases, J shed 3 bases, and the junction held 4 bases outside the gene matches.

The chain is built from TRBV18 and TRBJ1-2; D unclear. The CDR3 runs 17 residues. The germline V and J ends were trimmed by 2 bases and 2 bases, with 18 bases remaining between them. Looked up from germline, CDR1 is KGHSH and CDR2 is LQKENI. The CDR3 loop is CASSPWVTEKANYGYTF. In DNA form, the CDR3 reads TGTGCCAGCTCACCATGGGTCACAGAAAAAGCCAACTATGGCTACACCTTC.

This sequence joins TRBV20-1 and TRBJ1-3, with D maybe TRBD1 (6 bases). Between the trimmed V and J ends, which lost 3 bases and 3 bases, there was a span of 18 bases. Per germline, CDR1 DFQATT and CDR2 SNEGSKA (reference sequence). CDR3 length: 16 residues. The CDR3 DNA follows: TGCAGTGCTAGTCACAGCCAGGGGCCAGGTGGAAACACCATATATTTT. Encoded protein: CSASHSQGPGGNTIYF.

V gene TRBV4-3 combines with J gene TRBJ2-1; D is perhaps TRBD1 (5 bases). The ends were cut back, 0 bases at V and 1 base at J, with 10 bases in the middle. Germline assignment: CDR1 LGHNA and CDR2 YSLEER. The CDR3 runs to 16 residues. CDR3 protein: CASSQDKGISYNEQFF. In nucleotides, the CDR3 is TGCGCCAGCAGCCAAGATAAGGGGATTTCCTACAATGAGCAGTTCTTC.